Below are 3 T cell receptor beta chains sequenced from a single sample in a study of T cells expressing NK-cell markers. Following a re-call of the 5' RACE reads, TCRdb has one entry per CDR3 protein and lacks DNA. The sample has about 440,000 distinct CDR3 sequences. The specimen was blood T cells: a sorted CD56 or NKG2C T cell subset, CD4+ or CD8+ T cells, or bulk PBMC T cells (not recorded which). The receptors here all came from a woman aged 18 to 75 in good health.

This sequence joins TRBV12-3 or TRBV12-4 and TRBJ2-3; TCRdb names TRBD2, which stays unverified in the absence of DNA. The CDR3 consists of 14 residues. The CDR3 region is CASSLLGGVDTQYF.

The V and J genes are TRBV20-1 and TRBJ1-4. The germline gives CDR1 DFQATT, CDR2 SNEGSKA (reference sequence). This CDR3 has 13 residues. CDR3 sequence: CSARFSYNEKLFF.

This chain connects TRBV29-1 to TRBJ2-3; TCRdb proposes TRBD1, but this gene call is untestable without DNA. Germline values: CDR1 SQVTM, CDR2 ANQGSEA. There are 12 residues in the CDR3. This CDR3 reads CSATGASDTQYF.